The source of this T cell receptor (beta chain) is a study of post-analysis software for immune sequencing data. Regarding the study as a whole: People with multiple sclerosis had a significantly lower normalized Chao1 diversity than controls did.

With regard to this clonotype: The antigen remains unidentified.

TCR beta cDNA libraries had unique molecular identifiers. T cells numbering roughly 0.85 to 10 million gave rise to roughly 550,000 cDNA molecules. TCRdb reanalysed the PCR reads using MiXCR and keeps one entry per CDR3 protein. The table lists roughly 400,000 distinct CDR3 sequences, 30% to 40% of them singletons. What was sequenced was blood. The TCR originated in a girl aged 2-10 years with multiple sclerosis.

CDR3 nucleotide sequence: TGTGCCAGCAGACCGCGCCCTGTACAGTTGAGGGGGATGCCAGATACGCAGTATTTT. It codes for CASRPRPVQLRGMPDTQYF. The chain combines TRBV5-5 with TRBJ2-3; D perhaps matches TRBD1 (6 bases). The CDR3 covers 19 residues. Germline V gives CDR1 SGHKS, CDR2 YYEKEE (reference sequence). V was clipped by 5 bases and J by 4 bases, with 29 bases between them.